The rows below give T cell receptor beta chains drawn from one sample of a study of blood T cell repertoires in COVID-19. TCRdb's copy holds only in-frame clones and misses some; the assay was immunoSEQ multiplex PCR. The table shows some 500,000 clones, with 88% occurring only once. Sequencing was performed on PBMCs or T cells enriched from blood (not recorded which). These receptors were taken from a woman in her 40s who had recovered from COVID-19. Both conserved end residues are part of each CDR3. A D gene is named only where the DNA matches it firmly. Only some rows state a clone size, as once, few, many or a class for expanded clones.

size: NA; D: NA; V: TRBV4-1; J: TRBJ1-2; CDR3: CASSSPQAQQGGGGYTF; DNA: TGCGCCAGCTCCTCACCCCAGGCCCAGCAGGGCGGTGGTGGCTACACCTTC
size: NA; D: NA; V: TRBV11-2; J: TRBJ2-4; CDR3: CASSLWASGVLAKNIQYF; DNA: TGTGCCAGCAGCTTGTGGGCCAGCGGAGTACTAGCCAAAAACATTCAGTACTTC
size: NA; D: TRBD1; V: TRBV30; J: TRBJ1-1; CDR3: CAWGRTGEAFF; DNA: TGTGCCTGGGGACGGACAGGAGAAGCTTTCTTT
size: NA; D: TRBD2; V: TRBV7-8; J: TRBJ2-5; CDR3: CASSLERLAGQETQYF; DNA: TGTGCCAGCAGCTTAGAAAGACTAGCGGGACAAGAGACCCAGTACTTC
size: NA; D: TRBD1; V: TRBV10-3; J: TRBJ1-6; CDR3: CAAGQGASPLHF; DNA: TGTGCCGCTGGACAGGGGGCTTCACCCCTCCACTTT
size: NA; D: NA; V: TRBV7-2; J: TRBJ2-1; CDR3: CASSLLGGSYNEQFF; DNA: TGTGCCAGCAGCTTGCTTGGGGGGTCCTACAATGAGCAGTTCTTC
size: NA; D: NA; V: TRBV7-2; J: TRBJ1-2; CDR3: CASSLYEQVPGYTF; DNA: TGTGCCAGCAGCTTATATGAACAGGTTCCTGGCTACACCTTC
size: NA; D: NA; V: TRBV5-4; J: TRBJ1-3; CDR3: CASSLPGPPGNTIYF; DNA: TGTGCCAGCAGCTTGCCAGGGCCTCCTGGAAACACCATATATTTT
size: NA; D: NA; V: TRBV4-3; J: TRBJ2-1; CDR3: CASSQEARTYNEQFF; DNA: TGCGCCAGCAGCCAAGAGGCCAGAACCTACAATGAGCAGTTCTTC
size: once; D: NA; V: TRBV6-2/TRBV6-3; J: TRBJ1-2; CDR3: CASSYQTGPYGYTF; DNA: TGTGCCAGCAGTTACCAGACAGGACCCTATGGCTACACCTTC
size: NA; D: NA; V: TRBV19; J: TRBJ2-6; CDR3: CAQWAGSGANVLTF; DNA: TGTGCCCAGTGGGCGGGCTCTGGGGCCAACGTCCTGACTTTC
size: NA; D: NA; V: TRBV18; J: TRBJ2-7; CDR3: CASSPNRSLREQYF; DNA: TGTGCCAGCTCACCAAATCGCTCTCTGAGAGAGCAGTACTTC
size: NA; D: NA; V: TRBV6-6; J: TRBJ2-1; CDR3: CASTQPATGFSNEQFF; DNA: TGTGCCAGCACCCAACCCGCGACGGGTTTTTCCAATGAGCAGTTCTTC
size: few; D: TRBD2; V: TRBV3-1/TRBV3-2; J: TRBJ2-1; CDR3: CASSRLGLASSYNEQFF; DNA: TGTGCCAGCAGCCGTCTGGGACTAGCGAGCTCCTACAATGAGCAGTTCTTC
size: few; D: NA; V: TRBV4-3; J: TRBJ1-2; CDR3: CASSQDLGSVANYGYTF; DNA: TGCGCCAGCAGCCAAGATTTAGGGAGTGTAGCTAACTATGGCTACACCTTC
size: NA; D: TRBD2; V: TRBV27; J: TRBJ2-7; CDR3: CASTYRAGTHYEQYF; DNA: TGTGCCAGCACCTACCGAGCGGGGACCCACTACGAGCAGTACTTC
size: NA; D: NA; V: TRBV15; J: TRBJ2-3; CDR3: CATSALGASDTQYF; DNA: TGTGCCACCAGCGCCCTAGGGGCCTCAGATACGCAGTATTTT
size: NA; D: NA; V: TRBV27; J: TRBJ2-5; CDR3: CASSLYREETQYF; DNA: TGTGCCAGCAGTTTATACAGGGAAGAGACCCAGTACTTC
size: NA; D: NA; V: TRBV7-2; J: TRBJ1-3; CDR3: CASSLNSFSGNTIYF; DNA: TGTGCCAGCAGCTTAAACTCCTTCTCTGGAAACACCATATATTTT
size: NA; D: NA; V: TRBV5-4; J: TRBJ1-2; CDR3: CASSQTGGGGLYGYTF; DNA: TGTGCCAGCAGCCAGACAGGAGGCGGGGGGTTATATGGCTACACCTTC
size: NA; D: NA; V: TRBV5-4; J: TRBJ1-3; CDR3: CASSSRVSGNTIYF; DNA: TGTGCCAGCAGCTCCCGGGTGTCTGGAAACACCATATATTTT
size: NA; D: TRBD1; V: TRBV6-5; J: TRBJ2-7; CDR3: CALLRDRVYEQYF; DNA: TGTGCCCTCCTCCGGGACAGGGTATACGAGCAGTACTTC
size: NA; D: TRBD2; V: TRBV6-7; J: TRBJ2-2; CDR3: CASFASRSGGRAGELFF; DNA: TGTGCCAGCTTCGCCAGCCGGAGTGGCGGGAGGGCCGGGGAGCTGTTTTTT
size: NA; D: NA; V: TRBV28; J: TRBJ1-4; CDR3: CASSFGGDTFF; DNA: TGTGCCAGCAGTTTCGGTGGGGACACGTTTTTT
size: NA; D: TRBD1; V: TRBV30; J: TRBJ1-2; CDR3: CAWSVRGQGYGYTF; DNA: TGTGCCTGGAGTGTACGCGGACAGGGGTATGGCTACACCTTC
size: NA; D: TRBD1; V: TRBV29-1; J: TRBJ1-1; CDR3: CSVAFQQGALNTEAFF; DNA: TGCAGCGTCGCGTTCCAACAGGGGGCTCTGAACACTGAAGCTTTCTTT
size: NA; D: NA; V: TRBV7-9; J: TRBJ2-2; CDR3: CASSLTSPNTGELFF; DNA: TGTGCCAGCAGCTTAACTAGCCCGAACACCGGGGAGCTGTTTTTT
size: NA; D: TRBD2; V: TRBV7-2; J: TRBJ2-7; CDR3: CASSFHGAGNYEQYF; DNA: TGTGCCAGCAGCTTCCATGGAGCGGGAAACTACGAGCAGTACTTC
size: NA; D: NA; V: TRBV21-1; J: TRBJ1-2; CDR3: CASSARRVANYGYTF; DNA: TGTGCCAGCAGCGCAAGACGGGTAGCTAACTATGGCTACACCTTC